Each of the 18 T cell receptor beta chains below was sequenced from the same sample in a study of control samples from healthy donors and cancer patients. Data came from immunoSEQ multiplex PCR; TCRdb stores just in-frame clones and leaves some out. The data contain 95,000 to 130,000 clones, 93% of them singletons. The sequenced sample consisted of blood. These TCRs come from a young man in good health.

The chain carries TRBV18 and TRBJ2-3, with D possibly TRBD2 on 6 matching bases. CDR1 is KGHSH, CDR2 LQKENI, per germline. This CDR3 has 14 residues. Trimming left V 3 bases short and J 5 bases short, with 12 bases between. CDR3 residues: CASSPRGYKDTQYF. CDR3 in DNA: TGTGCCAGCTCACCCCGGGGGTACAAAGATACGCAGTATTTT.

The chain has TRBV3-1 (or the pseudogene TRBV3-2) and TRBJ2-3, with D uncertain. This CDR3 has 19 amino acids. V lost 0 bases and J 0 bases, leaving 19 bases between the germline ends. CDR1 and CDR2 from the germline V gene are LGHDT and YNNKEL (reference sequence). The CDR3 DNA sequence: TGTGCCAGCAGCCAAGAGAACAGACCTACCGGTATGAGCACAGATACGCAGTATTTT. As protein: CASSQENRPTGMSTDTQYF.

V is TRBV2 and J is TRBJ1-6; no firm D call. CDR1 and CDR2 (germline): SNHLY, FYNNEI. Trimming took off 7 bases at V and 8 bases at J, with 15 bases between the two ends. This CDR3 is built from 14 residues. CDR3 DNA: TGTGCCAGCATGGAGGGTGATATCGATTCACCCCTCCACTTT. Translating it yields CASMEGDIDSPLHF. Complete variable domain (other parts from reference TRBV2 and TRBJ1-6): EPEVTQTPSHQVTQMGQEVILRCVPISNHLYFYWYRQILGQKVEFLVSFYNNEISEKSEIFDDQFSVERPDGSNFTLKIRSTKLEDSAMYFCASMEGDIDSPLHFGNGTRLTVT.

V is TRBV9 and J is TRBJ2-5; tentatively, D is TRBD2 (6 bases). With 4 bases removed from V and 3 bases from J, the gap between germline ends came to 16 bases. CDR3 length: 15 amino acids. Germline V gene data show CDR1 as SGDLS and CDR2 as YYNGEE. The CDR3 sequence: CASSLGGGAEETQYF. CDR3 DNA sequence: TGTGCCAGCAGCCTCGGTGGAGGGGCGGAAGAGACCCAGTACTTC.

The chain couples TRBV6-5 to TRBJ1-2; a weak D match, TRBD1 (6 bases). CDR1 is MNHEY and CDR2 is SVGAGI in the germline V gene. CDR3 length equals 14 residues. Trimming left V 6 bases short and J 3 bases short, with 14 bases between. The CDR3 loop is CASRPGDRDYGYTF. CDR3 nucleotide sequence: TGTGCCAGCAGACCAGGGGATCGGGACTATGGCTACACCTTC.

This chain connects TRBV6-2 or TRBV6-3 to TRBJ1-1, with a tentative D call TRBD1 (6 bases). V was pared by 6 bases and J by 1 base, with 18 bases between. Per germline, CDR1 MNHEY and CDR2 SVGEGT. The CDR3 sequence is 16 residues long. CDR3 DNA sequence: TGTGCCAGCAGCCACGGGACATCAATGGGGAACACTGAAGCTTTCTTT. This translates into CASSHGTSMGNTEAFF.

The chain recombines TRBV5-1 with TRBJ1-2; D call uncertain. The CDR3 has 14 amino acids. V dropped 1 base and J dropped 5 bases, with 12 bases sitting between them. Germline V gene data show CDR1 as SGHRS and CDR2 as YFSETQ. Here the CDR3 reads CASSLPGPLYGYTF. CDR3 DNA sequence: TGCGCCAGCAGCTTGCCAGGCCCCCTTTATGGCTACACCTTC.

This CDR3 reads CASSRNPNTDTQYF. The CDR3 bases are TGTGCCAGCAGCCGGAACCCGAACACAGATACGCAGTATTTT. The chain carries TRBV7-2 and TRBJ2-3, with no clear D. Per the germline V gene, CDR1 is SGHTA and CDR2 is FQGNSA. Trimming took off 5 bases at V and 2 bases at J, with 11 bases between the two ends. This CDR3 region has 14 residues.

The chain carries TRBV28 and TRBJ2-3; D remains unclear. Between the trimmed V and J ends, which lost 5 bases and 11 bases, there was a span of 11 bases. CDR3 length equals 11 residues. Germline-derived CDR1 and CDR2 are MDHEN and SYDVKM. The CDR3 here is CASSRAQEQYF. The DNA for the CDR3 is TGTGCCAGCAGTCGGGCGCAGGAGCAGTATTTT.

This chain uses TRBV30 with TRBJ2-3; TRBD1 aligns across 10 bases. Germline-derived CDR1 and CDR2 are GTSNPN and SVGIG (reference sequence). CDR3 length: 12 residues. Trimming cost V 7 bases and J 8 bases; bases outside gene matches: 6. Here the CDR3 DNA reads TGTGCCTTCTGGACAGGGGGTATTACGCAGTATTTT. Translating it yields CAFWTGGITQYF.

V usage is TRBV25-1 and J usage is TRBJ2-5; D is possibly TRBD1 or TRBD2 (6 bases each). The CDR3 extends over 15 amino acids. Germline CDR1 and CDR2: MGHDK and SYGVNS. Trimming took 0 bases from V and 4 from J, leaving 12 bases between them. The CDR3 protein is CASSEYEGGGETQYF. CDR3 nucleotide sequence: TGTGCCAGCAGTGAATATGAAGGGGGAGGAGAGACCCAGTACTTC.

CDR3 sequence reads: CASSLSPGGQKLFF. The CDR3 nucleotides are TGTGCCAGCAGCTTATCCCCCGGGGGCCAAAAACTGTTTTTT. V gene TRBV11-2 combines with J gene TRBJ1-4, with a weak D call TRBD1 (6 bases). V was shortened by 2 bases and J by 9 bases, with 13 bases between the two germline ends. This CDR3 spans 14 amino acids. Germline-derived CDR1 and CDR2 are SGHAT and FQNNGV.

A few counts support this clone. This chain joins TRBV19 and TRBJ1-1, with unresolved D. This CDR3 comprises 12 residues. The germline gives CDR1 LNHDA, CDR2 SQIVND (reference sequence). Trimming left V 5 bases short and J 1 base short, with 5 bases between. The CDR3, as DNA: TGTGCCAGTAGTGCCTGGAACACTGAAGCTTTCTTT. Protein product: CASSAWNTEAFF. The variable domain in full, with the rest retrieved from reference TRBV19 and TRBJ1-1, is DGGITQSPKYLFRKEGQNVTLSCEQNLNHDAMYWYRQDPGQGLRLIYYSQIVNDFQKGDIAEGYSVSREKKESFPLTVTSAQKNPTAFYLCASSAWNTEAFFGQGTRLTVV.

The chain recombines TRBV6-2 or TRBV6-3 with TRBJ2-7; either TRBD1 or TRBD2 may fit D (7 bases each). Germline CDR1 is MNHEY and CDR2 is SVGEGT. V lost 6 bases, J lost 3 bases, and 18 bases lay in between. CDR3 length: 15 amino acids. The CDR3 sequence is CASSLGGGQYYEQYV. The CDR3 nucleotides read TGTGCCAGCAGCCTTGGCGGGGGACAGTACTACGAGCAGTACGTC.

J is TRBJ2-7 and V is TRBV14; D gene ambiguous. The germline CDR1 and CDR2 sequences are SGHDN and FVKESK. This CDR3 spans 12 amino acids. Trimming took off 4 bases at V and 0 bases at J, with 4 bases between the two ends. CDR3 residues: CASSRNSYEQYF. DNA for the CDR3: TGTGCCAGCAGCCGGAACTCCTACGAGCAGTACTTC.

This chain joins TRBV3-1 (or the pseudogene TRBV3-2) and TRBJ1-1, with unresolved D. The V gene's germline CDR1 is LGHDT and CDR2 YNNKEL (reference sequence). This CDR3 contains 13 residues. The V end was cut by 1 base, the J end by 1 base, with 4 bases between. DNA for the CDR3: TGTGCCAGCAGCCAAGGGGAGAACACTGAAGCTTTCTTT. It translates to CASSQGENTEAFF.

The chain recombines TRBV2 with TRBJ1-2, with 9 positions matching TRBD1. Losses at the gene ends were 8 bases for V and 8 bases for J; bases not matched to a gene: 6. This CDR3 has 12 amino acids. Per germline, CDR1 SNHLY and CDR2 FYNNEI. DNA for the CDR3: TGTGCCAGCCGATTACAGGGGGCGGGCTACACCTTC. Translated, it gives CASRLQGAGYTF.

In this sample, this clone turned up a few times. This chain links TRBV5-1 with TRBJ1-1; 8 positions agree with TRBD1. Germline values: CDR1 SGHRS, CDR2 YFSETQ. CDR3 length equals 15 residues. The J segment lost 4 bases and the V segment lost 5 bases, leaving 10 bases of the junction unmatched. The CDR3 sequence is CASSTAGGGITEAFF. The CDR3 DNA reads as TGCGCCAGCAGTACCGCAGGGGGCGGGATCACTGAAGCTTTCTTT.